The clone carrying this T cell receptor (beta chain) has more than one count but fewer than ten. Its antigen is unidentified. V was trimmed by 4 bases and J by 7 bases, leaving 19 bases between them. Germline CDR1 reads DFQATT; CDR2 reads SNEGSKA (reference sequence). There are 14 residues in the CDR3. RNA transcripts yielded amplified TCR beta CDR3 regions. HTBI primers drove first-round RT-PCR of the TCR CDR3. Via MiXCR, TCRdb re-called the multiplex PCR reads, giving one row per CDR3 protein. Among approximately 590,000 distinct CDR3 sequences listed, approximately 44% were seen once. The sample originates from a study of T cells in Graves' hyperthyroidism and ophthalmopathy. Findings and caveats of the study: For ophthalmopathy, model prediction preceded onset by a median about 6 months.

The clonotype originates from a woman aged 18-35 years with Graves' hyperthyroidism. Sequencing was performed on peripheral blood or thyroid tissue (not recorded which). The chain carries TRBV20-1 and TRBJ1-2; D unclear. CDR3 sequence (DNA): TGCAGTGCTATATCACTGGACTGGGAGCGTGGCTACACCTTC. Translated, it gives CSAISLDWERGYTF.